These 21 T cell receptor beta chains share one sample of origin, sequenced in a study of blood T cells in healthy people across ages. The second PCR ran roughly 7 to 11 cycles with a sample-barcoded 5' primer and J-beta primers. Via MiXCR, TCRdb re-called the 5' RACE reads, giving one row per CDR3 protein. The profile shows fewer than 1.5 million distinct CDR3 sequences, approximately 42% of them singletons. Sequenced input: blood. The receptors stem from a woman under 30 in good health.

The J gene is TRBJ2-3, the V gene TRBV2, with no clear D. Trimming pared 0 bases from V and 1 base from J, leaving 11 bases between. The length of the CDR3 is 16 residues. Germline V gene lookup returns CDR1 SNHLY and CDR2 FYNNEI. As DNA, the CDR3 is TGTGCCAGCAGTGAAGCGCCGACGGCTCGCACAGATACGCAGTATTTT. This sequence encodes CASSEAPTARTDTQYF. The full variable domain, with the rest looked up from reference TRBV2 and TRBJ2-3, is EPEVTQTPSHQVTQMGQEVILRCVPISNHLYFYWYRQILGQKVEFLVSFYNNEISEKSEIFDDQFSVERPDGSNFTLKIRSTKLEDSAMYFCASSEAPTARTDTQYFGPGTRLTVL.

The chain carries TRBV20-1 and TRBJ2-1; weak D call: TRBD2 (6 bases). This CDR3 is built from 16 residues. Germline assignment: CDR1 DFQATT and CDR2 SNEGSKA (reference sequence). V was pared by 0 bases and J by 4 bases, with 16 bases between. The CDR3 DNA is TGCAGTGCTAGAGATCTCACGGGAGTCAAATACAATGAGCAGTTCTTC. Its translation: CSARDLTGVKYNEQFF.

The rearrangement links TRBV6-5 to TRBJ2-1, with D unresolved. Germline V gives CDR1 MNHEY, CDR2 SVGAGI. V dropped 8 bases and J dropped 1 base, with 12 bases sitting between them. CDR3 length: 14 amino acids. CDR3 coding DNA: TGTGCCAGCCGCCGCGACCAGTCCTACAATGAGCAGTTCTTC. Translating gives CASRRDQSYNEQFF.

Only a few counts were recorded for this clonotype. The chain links TRBV6-5 to TRBJ1-2; no clear D. V was trimmed by 2 bases and J by 2 bases, leaving 6 bases between them. Looked up from germline, CDR1 is MNHEY and CDR2 is SVGAGI. The CDR3 runs to 13 residues. CDR3: CASSYDPNYGYTF. The DNA of the CDR3 is TGTGCCAGCAGTTACGACCCAAACTATGGCTACACCTTC.

V usage is TRBV4-1 and J usage is TRBJ2-1; 10 bases agree with TRBD2. Germline-derived CDR1 and CDR2 are MGHRA and YSYEKL. J was trimmed by 3 bases and V by 2 bases; bases with no gene match: 4. The CDR3 has 16 amino acids. This CDR3 is CASSQLAGVVYNEQFF. CDR3 DNA: TGCGCCAGCAGCCAACTAGCGGGAGTAGTCTACAATGAGCAGTTCTTC.

This clonotype was seen just once. This sequence joins TRBV4-1 and TRBJ2-5, with D unresolved. V was trimmed by 0 bases and J by 11 bases, leaving 22 bases between them. This CDR3 is 16 amino acids long. Germline values: CDR1 MGHRA, CDR2 YSYEKL. The CDR3 nucleotides read TGCGCCAGCAGCCAAGAGATAGGTATGGCATACAATGAGCAGTACTTC. Its protein is CASSQEIGMAYNEQYF.

CDR3 nucleotide sequence: TGTGCCAGCAGTTACCTGGGAGTTTATGCGGGAGTGAGGGAGCAGTTCTTC. Amino acid sequence: CASSYLGVYAGVREQFF. This sequence joins TRBV6-2 or TRBV6-3 and TRBJ2-1; TRBD2 agrees at 7 bases. Germline CDR1 is MNHEY and CDR2 is SVGEGT. The CDR3 loop spans 17 amino acids. The J segment lost 10 bases and the V segment lost 2 bases, leaving 17 bases of the junction unmatched.

The chain carries TRBV21-1 and TRBJ2-1; the DNA was not used to check the table's D call, TRBD1. TRBV21-1 is annotated as a pseudogene. The length of the CDR3 is 15 residues. The CDR3 protein is CASAPGSMGYDEQFF. CDR3 DNA: TGTGCCAGCGCCCCGGGGTCTATGGGTTACGATGAGCAGTTCTTC.

The V gene is TRBV6-5, the J gene TRBJ2-3; weak D call: TRBD2 (6 bases). The CDR3 is 13 amino acids. Germline values: CDR1 MNHEY, CDR2 SVGAGI. CDR3 DNA: TGTGTCACCATGCGGGGTAGCACAGATACGCAGTATTTT. Translating it yields CVTMRGSTDTQYF.

The chain joins TRBV6-4 to TRBJ2-1; tentative D call: TRBD2 (6 bases). Trimming stripped 6 bases from V and 10 bases from J, with 16 bases between. The CDR3 loop spans 13 amino acids. Germline values: CDR1 MRHNA, CDR2 SNTAGT. The CDR3 sequence: CASSGGVGGEQFF. CDR3 nucleotides: TGTGCCAGCAGCGGAGGGGTAGGTGGGGAGCAGTTCTTC.

This clonotype was recorded a few times. The rearrangement links TRBV27 to TRBJ2-3; 7 bases line up with TRBD2. After removal of 6 bases from V and 0 bases from J, the junction contained 12 bases not matched to a gene. Germline lookup yields CDR1 MNHEY and CDR2 SMNVEV (reference sequence). The CDR3 runs to 17 residues. Here the CDR3 DNA reads TGTGCCAGCAGAGGATGGGCTAGCGGCTCTAGCACAGATACGCAGTATTTT. Its translation is CASRGWASGSSTDTQYF.

V gene TRBV11-2 combines with J gene TRBJ2-1; D may correspond to TRBD1 or TRBD2 (5 bases each). The CDR3 runs 15 residues. CDR1 SGHAT and CDR2 FQNNGV come from the germline V gene. V was trimmed by 3 bases and J by 8 bases, leaving 17 bases between them. The CDR3 DNA is TGTGCCAGCAGCTTCCCCGGGGCAGGATACGATGAGCAGTTCTTC. Translation gives CASSFPGAGYDEQFF. Together with reference TRBV11-2 and TRBJ2-1, the CDR3 gives the full variable domain: EAGVAQSPRYKIIEKRQSVAFWCNPISGHATLYWYQQILGQGPKLLIQFQNNGVVDDSQLPKDRFSAERLKGVDSTLKIQPAKLEDSAVYLCASSFPGAGYDEQFFGPGTRLTVL.

This clonotype has at least ten counts. This rearrangement joins TRBV7-9 to TRBJ2-1; the match to TRBD2 covers 10 bases. This CDR3 region has 16 residues. Trimming cost V 4 bases and J 8 bases; bases outside gene matches: 11. Germline lookup yields CDR1 SEHNR and CDR2 FQNEAQ (reference sequence). CDR3 nucleotide sequence: TGTGCCAGCAGCTCGCAGCCTCTAGCGGGGGCTGATGAGCAGTTCTTC. It yields the protein CASSSQPLAGADEQFF.

There are a few counts of this clonotype. The V gene is TRBV10-3, the J gene TRBJ2-1, with TRBD1 as a possible D gene (6 bases). This CDR3 spans 15 amino acids. The ends were cut back, 5 bases at V and 9 bases at J, with 20 bases in the middle. The V gene's germline CDR1 is ENHRY and CDR2 SYGVKD. CDR3 in amino acids: CAISPTGTTLGEQFF. In DNA, the CDR3 is TGTGCCATCAGTCCCACAGGGACCACGTTGGGTGAGCAGTTCTTC.

The table lists this clonotype with a few counts. This rearrangement joins TRBV18 to TRBJ2-1, with D perhaps TRBD1 (6 bases). The V gene lost 3 bases and the J gene lost 10 bases, with 22 bases spanning the gap. Per germline, CDR1 KGHSH and CDR2 LQKENI. The CDR3 covers 16 residues. CDR3 region: CASSPPLGTGHLEQFF. For the CDR3, the DNA is TGTGCCAGCTCACCCCCTCTTGGAACAGGGCACCTGGAGCAGTTCTTC. Looking up the rest from reference TRBV18 and TRBJ2-1 gives the full variable domain: NAGVMQNPRHLVRRRGQEARLRCSPMKGHSHVYWYRQLPEEGLKFMVYLQKENIIDESGMPKERFSAEFPKEGPSILRIQQVVRGDSAAYFCASSPPLGTGHLEQFFGPGTRLTVL.

This clonotype was counted only a few times. This chain connects TRBV6-5 to TRBJ1-2; unclear D gene. The CDR3 has 15 residues. Trimming shortened V by 6 bases and J by 1 base, and 15 bases separated the two germline ends. The germline gives CDR1 MNHEY, CDR2 SVGAGI. The CDR3 DNA follows: TGTGCCAGCAGCCCCCTTAGGTCCCTTAACTATGGCTACACCTTC. Translating gives CASSPLRSLNYGYTF.

This rearrangement joins TRBV20-1 to TRBJ2-1, with 11 positions matching TRBD2. This CDR3 spans 14 amino acids. Trimming took 4 bases from V and 7 from J; bases not matched to a gene: 6. Germline V gene sequence: CDR1 DFQATT, CDR2 SNEGSKA (reference sequence). The DNA of the CDR3 is TGCAGTGCTAAGGGACTAGCGGTTTATAATGAGCAGTTCTTC. Amino acids: CSAKGLAVYNEQFF.

A few counts support this clonotype. This chain links TRBV3-1 with TRBJ2-1, with 8 bases aligning to TRBD2. With 5 bases clipped from V and 10 bases from J, the junction kept 13 bases outside the gene matches. The V gene's germline CDR1 is LGHDT and CDR2 YNNKEL (reference sequence). The CDR3 runs 15 residues. CDR3 sequence reads: CASSVYSGTGGEQFF. The CDR3 nucleotides read TGTGCCAGCAGCGTATATAGCGGGACGGGCGGGGAGCAGTTCTTC.

This clonotype has ten or more counts. This chain uses TRBV18 with TRBJ1-2; D is ambiguous. Germline V gene lookup returns CDR1 KGHSH and CDR2 LQKENI. The CDR3 totals 14 residues. V was cut by 2 bases and J by 4 bases, with 11 bases left in between. The CDR3 DNA reads TGTGCCAGCTCACCAAACGCGGGAGGCTATGGCTACACCTTC. Amino acids: CASSPNAGGYGYTF.

This clonotype was recorded a few times. V and J are TRBV6-5 and TRBJ2-7; D is possibly TRBD1 or TRBD2 (5 bases each). Germline lookup yields CDR1 MNHEY and CDR2 SVGAGI. V lost 7 bases and J 3 bases, leaving 22 bases between the germline ends. The CDR3 is made up of 16 amino acids. CDR3 nucleotide sequence: TGTGCCAGCACTCAGGTTGCCGAGGGGCATCACTACGAGCAGTACTTC. Amino acids: CASTQVAEGHHYEQYF.

The CDR3 nucleotides are TGCGCCAGCAGTGGCGGGACTAGTGAGGGAAATGAGCAGTTCTTC. This codes for CASSGGTSEGNEQFF. The chain recombines TRBV10-2 with TRBJ2-1; 8 bases are a match to TRBD2. Germline CDR1 reads WSHSY; CDR2 reads SAAADI. Trimming removed 4 bases from V and 7 bases from J; junction bases left unmatched: 9. The CDR3 sequence is 15 residues long.